This TCR beta chain was profiled in a study of shared clonotypes between healthy human individuals. The repertoire was sequenced with immunoSEQ multiplex PCR; TCRdb's copy has only in-frame clones and lacks some. The repertoire consists of 800,000 to 1,200,000 clones, with 75% to 85% occurring once and the leading ten covering approximately 0.5%. This sequence was found in a young man in good health. Some clones in this sample may be carry-over from other donors' samples. The sample consisted of memory CD4+ T cells from PBMCs. Stated subset: CD45RA-negative fraction.

The CDR3 region is CASRGGEYYGYTF. CDR3 DNA sequence: TGTGCCTCCAGGGGGGGGGAATACTATGGCTACACCTTC. The rearrangement uses TRBV6-5 and TRBJ1-2; 7 bases match TRBD1. The germline CDR1 and CDR2 sequences are MNHEY and SVGAGI. CDR3 size: 13 residues. With V trimmed by 11 bases and J by 3 bases, 9 bases remained unmatched.